This entry lists 2 T cell receptor beta chains sequenced from one sample in a study of T cell changes during pregnancy in multiple sclerosis. Profiled with immunoSEQ multiplex PCR; TCRdb holds only in-frame clones, not every one. The sample consists of roughly 88,000 clones, about 92% of them appearing once. Source: peripheral blood, taken in the first trimester of pregnancy. Receptors were obtained from a female donor with multiple sclerosis, enrolled in a pregnancy study.

The CDR3 DNA reads TGTGCCACCGGACAGCATGCCGATGGCTACACCTTC. This gives the protein CATGQHADGYTF. The rearrangement joins TRBV10-3 to TRBJ1-2, with D tentatively TRBD1 (6 bases). CDR3 length: 12 residues. Trimming removed 10 bases from V and 6 bases from J, with 15 bases in between. Germline CDR1 is ENHRY and CDR2 is SYGVKD.

The rearrangement links TRBV5-6 to TRBJ2-3; unclear D gene. The V end lost 0 bases, the J end lost 4 bases, and 3 bases lay between the germline ends. There are 12 residues in the CDR3. CDR1 is SGHDT and CDR2 is YYEEEE in the germline V gene. DNA of the CDR3: TGTGCCAGCAGCTTGGCGTCAGATACGCAGTATTTT. Protein product: CASSLASDTQYF.